This T cell receptor beta chain was profiled in a study of molecular identifiers for immune sequencing clone quantification. TCRdb used MiXCR to reprocess the PCR reads, holding one entry per CDR3 protein. The sample has about 510,000 distinct CDR3 sequences, about 22% seen once. This clonotype has a handful of counts. The junction does not match germline at one end; this may be a read error. The CDR3 is 15 amino acids. The germline V gene encodes CDR1 LNHDA and CDR2 SQIVND (reference sequence). This sequence originates from a human donor in good health. Some libraries in this study had Jurkat cell RNA spiked in. The genes are TRBV19 and TRBJ2-7; 8 bases map to TRBD1. The specimen was naive CD8+ T cells from blood, with Jurkat cell RNA spiked in. Documented subset: FACS-sorted CD8+CD4-CCR7+CD45RA+ naive T cells. CDR3 residues: CAGSYAGQAYYEQYF. The CDR3 DNA sequence: TGTGCCGGTAGCTATGCGGGACAGGCATACTACGAGCAGTACTTC.